This TCR beta chain was documented in a study of CD8+ T cells in alopecia areata. Whole-study results and caveats: Association of baseline CD8+ expansion with response is uncertain owing to one nonresponder.

Following RNA extraction, reverse transcription yielded cDNA that acted as the sequencing template. Assay used: immunoSEQ multiplex PCR; TCRdb lists only in-frame clones, some missing. The top ten clones hold about 5% of a sample with approximately 200,000 clones, roughly 50% of them seen once. Sample treatment: oral pan-JAK inhibitor, 5-10 mg twice daily. CDR3 length equals 17 residues. After removal of 5 bases from V and 0 bases from J, the junction contained 7 bases not matched to a gene. CDR1 is MNHEY, CDR2 SMNVEV, per germline (reference sequence). Comment on this clone: The antigen remains undetermined.

The receptor was derived from a human donor with alopecia areata. The V gene is TRBV27, the J gene TRBJ2-1; 10 nucleotides line up with TRBD2. The sample here was CD4+ T cells sorted from blood, taken at week 24, from a patient treated with tofacitinib. In nucleotides, the CDR3 is TGTGCCAGCAGTCCCCCCCGGACTAGCGGCTCCTACAATGAGCAGTTCTTC. Translation: CASSPPRTSGSYNEQFF.